What follows is one T cell receptor beta chain and its context. What it recognizes is unknown. Within the sample, other DNA sequences also encode this same CDR3. The naive CD8 subset, CD45RO-negative cells positively selected for CCR7, excluded terminally differentiated effector memory CD45RA+ cells. This sample was taken from a study of shared clonotypes between healthy human individuals. Study-wide points: A limitation of the genetic and exposure-history diversity represented arose from few donors.

Deep level was the assay's run setting. Tens of thousands of T cell genomes, or around 180 ng DNA, went into the sorted-subset replicate PCRs. Using immunoSEQ multiplex PCR, the repertoire was profiled, and TCRdb retains in-frame clones only, with some absent. The profile shows about 2.2 million clones, roughly 91% of them singletons. What was sequenced was naive CD8+ T cells from PBMCs. This TCR was sampled from a man aged 18-30 years in good health. Some clones in this sample may be carry-over from other donors' samples.

This CDR3 is CASRSGTNTGELFF. In DNA, the CDR3 is TGTGCCAGCAGATCAGGGACGAACACCGGGGAGCTGTTTTTT. This chain links TRBV28 with TRBJ2-2, with TRBD1 as a possible D gene (5 bases). Germline V gene sequence: CDR1 MDHEN, CDR2 SYDVKM. Between the trimmed V and J ends, which lost 6 bases and 0 bases, there was a span of 8 bases. CDR3 length: 14 amino acids.